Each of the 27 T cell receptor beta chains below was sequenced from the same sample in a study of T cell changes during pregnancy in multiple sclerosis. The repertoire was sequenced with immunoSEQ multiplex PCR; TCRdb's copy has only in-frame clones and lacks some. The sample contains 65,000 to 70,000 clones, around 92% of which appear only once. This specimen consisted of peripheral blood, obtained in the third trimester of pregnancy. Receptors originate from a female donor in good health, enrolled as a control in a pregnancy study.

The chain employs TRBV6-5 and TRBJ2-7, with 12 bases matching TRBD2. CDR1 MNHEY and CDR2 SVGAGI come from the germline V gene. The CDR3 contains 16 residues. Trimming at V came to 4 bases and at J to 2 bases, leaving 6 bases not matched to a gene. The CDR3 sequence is CASSSDSSGRAYEQYF. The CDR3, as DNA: TGTGCCAGCAGTTCGGATTCTAGCGGGAGGGCCTACGAGCAGTACTTC.

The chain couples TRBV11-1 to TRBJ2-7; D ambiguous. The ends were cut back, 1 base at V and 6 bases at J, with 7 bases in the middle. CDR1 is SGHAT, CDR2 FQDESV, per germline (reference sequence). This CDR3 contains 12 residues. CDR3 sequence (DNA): TGTGCCAGCAGCTTAGACACCCTCGAGCAGTACTTC. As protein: CASSLDTLEQYF.

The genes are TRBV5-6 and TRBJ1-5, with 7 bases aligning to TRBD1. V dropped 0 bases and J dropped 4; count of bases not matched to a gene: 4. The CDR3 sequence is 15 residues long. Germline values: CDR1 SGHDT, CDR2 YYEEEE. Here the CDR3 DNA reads TGTGCCAGCAGCTTGGGACAGGGTTGGAATCAGCCCCAGCATTTT. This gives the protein CASSLGQGWNQPQHF.

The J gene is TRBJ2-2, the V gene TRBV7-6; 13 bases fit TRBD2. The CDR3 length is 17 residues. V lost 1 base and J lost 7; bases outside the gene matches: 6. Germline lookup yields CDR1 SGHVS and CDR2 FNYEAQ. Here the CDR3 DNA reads TGTGCCAGCAGCTTAGGGACTAGCGGGAGAAATATCGGGGAGCTGTTTTTT. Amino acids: CASSLGTSGRNIGELFF.

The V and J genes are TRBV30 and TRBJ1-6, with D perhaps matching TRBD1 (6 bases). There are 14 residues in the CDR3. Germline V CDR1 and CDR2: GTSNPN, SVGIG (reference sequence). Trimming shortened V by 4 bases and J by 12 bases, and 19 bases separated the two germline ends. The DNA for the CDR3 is TGTGCCTGGACTGGGGCGGCGGGGGCGGGACCCCTCCACTTT. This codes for CAWTGAAGAGPLHF.

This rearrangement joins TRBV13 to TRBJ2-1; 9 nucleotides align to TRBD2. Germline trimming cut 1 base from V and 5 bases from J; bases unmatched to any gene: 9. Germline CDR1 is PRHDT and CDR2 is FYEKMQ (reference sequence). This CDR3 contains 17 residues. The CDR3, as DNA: TGTGCCAGCAGCTTAGCTTGGGCGGGGGGGATAAACAATGAGCAGTTCTTC. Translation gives CASSLAWAGGINNEQFF.

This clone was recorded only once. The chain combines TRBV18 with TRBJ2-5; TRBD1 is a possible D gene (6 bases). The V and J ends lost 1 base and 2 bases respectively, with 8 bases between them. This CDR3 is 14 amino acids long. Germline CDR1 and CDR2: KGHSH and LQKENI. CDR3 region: CASSPLQGQETQYF. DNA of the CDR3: TGTGCCAGCTCACCACTTCAGGGGCAAGAGACCCAGTACTTC. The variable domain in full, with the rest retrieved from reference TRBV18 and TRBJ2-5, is NAGVMQNPRHLVRRRGQEARLRCSPMKGHSHVYWYRQLPEEGLKFMVYLQKENIIDESGMPKERFSAEFPKEGPSILRIQQVVRGDSAAYFCASSPLQGQETQYFGPGTRLLVL.

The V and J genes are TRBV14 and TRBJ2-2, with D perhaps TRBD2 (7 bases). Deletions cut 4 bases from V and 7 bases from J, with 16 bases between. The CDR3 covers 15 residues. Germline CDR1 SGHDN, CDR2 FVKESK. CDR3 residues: CASSPSGGLGGELFF. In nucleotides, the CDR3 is TGTGCCAGCAGCCCGTCCGGGGGGCTGGGCGGGGAGCTGTTTTTT.

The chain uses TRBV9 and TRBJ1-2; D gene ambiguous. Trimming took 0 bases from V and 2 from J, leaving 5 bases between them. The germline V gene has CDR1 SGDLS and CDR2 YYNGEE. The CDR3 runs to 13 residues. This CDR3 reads CASSVEQNYGYTF. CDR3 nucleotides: TGTGCCAGCAGCGTAGAACAGAACTATGGCTACACCTTC.

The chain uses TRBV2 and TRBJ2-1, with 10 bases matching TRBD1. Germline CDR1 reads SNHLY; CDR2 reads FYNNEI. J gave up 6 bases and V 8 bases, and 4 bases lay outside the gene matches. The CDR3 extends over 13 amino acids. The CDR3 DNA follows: TGTGCCAGCCGGGACAGGGGTGGCAATGAGCAGTTCTTC. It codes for CASRDRGGNEQFF.

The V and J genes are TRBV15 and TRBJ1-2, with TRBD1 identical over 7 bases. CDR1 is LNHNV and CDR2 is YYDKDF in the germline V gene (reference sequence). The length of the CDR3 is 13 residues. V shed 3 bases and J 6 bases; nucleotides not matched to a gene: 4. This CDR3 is CATSSRQGNGYTF. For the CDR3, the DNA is TGTGCCACCAGCAGTAGACAGGGCAATGGCTACACCTTC.

The CDR3 region is CASTLGGPYTGELFF. In nucleotides, the CDR3 is TGTGCCAGCACTTTGGGGGGGCCATACACCGGGGAGCTGTTTTTT. The chain uses TRBV5-5 and TRBJ2-2; weak D call: TRBD2 (7 bases). The V and J ends lost 6 bases and 3 bases respectively, with 15 bases between them. The CDR3 runs to 15 residues. Germline CDR1 reads SGHKS; CDR2 reads YYEKEE (reference sequence). The whole variable domain, filled in from reference TRBV5-5 and TRBJ2-2, reads DAGVTQSPTHLIKTRGQQVTLRCSPISGHKSVSWYQQVLGQGPQFIFQYYEKEERGRGNFPDRFSARQFPNYSSELNVNALLLGDSALYLCASTLGGPYTGELFFGEGSRLTVL.

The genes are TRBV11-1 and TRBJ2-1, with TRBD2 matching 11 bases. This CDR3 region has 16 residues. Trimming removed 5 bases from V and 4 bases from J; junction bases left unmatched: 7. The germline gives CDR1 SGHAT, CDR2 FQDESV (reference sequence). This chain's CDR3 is CASSPTLAGGYNEQFF. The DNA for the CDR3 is TGTGCCAGCAGCCCAACTCTAGCGGGGGGTTACAATGAGCAGTTCTTC.

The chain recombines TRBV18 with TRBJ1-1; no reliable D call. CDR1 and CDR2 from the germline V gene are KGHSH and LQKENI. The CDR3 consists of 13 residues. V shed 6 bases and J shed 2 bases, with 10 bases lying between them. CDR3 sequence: CASSAGENTEAFF. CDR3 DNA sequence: TGTGCCAGCTCCGCCGGGGAAAACACTGAAGCTTTCTTT.

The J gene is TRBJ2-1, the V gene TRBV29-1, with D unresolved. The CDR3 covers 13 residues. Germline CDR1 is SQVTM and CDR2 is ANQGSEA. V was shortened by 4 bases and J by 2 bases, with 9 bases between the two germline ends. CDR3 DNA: TGCAGCGTTGTTGCGTACGCCTACAATGAGCAGTTCTTC. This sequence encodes CSVVAYAYNEQFF.

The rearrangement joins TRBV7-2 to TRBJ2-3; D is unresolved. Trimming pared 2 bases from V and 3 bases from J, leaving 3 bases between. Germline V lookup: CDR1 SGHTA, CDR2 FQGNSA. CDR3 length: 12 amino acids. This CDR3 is CASSLSTDTQYF. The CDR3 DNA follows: TGTGCCAGCAGCTTATCAACAGATACGCAGTATTTT.

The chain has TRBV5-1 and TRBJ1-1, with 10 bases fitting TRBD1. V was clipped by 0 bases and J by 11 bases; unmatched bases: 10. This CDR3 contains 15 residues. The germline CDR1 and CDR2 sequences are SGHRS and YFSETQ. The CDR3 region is CASSLASDRGQEAFF. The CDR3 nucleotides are TGCGCCAGCAGCTTGGCCTCAGACAGGGGGCAGGAGGCTTTCTTT.

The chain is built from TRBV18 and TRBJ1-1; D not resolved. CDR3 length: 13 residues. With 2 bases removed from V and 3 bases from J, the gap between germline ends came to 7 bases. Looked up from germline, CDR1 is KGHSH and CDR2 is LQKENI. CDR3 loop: CASSPTGDTEAFF. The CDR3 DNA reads TGTGCCAGCTCACCAACCGGGGACACTGAAGCTTTCTTT.

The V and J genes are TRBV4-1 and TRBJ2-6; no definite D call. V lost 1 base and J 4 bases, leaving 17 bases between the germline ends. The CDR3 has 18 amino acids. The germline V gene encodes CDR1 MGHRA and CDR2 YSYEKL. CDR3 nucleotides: TGCGCCAGCAGCCAAGTTGAGCTCGGCCAGGCGGGGGCCAACGTCCTGACTTTC. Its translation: CASSQVELGQAGANVLTF.

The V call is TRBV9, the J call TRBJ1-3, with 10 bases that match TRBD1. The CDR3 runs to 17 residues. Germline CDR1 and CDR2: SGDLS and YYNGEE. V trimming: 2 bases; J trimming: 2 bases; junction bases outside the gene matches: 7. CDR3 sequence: CASSVGGTGVAGNTIYF. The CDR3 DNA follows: TGTGCCAGCAGCGTGGGAGGGACAGGGGTGGCTGGAAACACCATATATTTT. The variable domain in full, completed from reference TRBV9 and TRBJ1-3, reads DSGVTQTPKHLITATGQRVTLRCSPRSGDLSVYWYQQSLDQGLQFLIQYYNGEERAKGNILERFSAQQFPDLHSELNLSSLELGDSALYFCASSVGGTGVAGNTIYFGEGSWLTVV.

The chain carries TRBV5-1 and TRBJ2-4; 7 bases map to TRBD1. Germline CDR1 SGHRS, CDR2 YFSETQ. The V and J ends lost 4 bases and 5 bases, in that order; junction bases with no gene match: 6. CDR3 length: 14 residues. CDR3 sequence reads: CASSLSGTENIQYF. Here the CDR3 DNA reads TGCGCCAGCAGCCTCTCCGGGACAGAAAACATTCAGTACTTC.

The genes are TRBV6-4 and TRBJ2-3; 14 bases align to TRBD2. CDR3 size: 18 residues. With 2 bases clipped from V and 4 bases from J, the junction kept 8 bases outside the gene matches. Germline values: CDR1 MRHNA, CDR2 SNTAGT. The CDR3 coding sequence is TGTGCCAGCAGTGACCCACCGACTAGCGGGGGGGGAGCAGATACGCAGTATTTT. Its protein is CASSDPPTSGGGADTQYF.

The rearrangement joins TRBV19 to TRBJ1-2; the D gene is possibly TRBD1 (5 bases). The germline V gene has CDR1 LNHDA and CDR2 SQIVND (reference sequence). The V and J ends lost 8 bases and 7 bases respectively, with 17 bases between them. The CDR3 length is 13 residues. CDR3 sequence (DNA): TGTGCCAGTCGTTTCAGGGTATCTAGTGGCTACACCTTC. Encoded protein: CASRFRVSSGYTF.

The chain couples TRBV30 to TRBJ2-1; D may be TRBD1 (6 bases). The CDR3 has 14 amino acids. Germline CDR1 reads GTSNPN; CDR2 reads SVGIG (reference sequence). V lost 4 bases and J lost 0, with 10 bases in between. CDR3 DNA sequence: TGTGCCTGGACTACAGGGAGCTCCTACAATGAGCAGTTCTTC. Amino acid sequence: CAWTTGSSYNEQFF.

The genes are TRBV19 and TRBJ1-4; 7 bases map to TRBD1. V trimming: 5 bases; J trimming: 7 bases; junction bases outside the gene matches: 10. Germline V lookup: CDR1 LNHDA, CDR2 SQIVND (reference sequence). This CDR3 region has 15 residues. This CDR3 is CASSLNRDSSEKLFF. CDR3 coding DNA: TGTGCCAGTAGTCTGAACCGGGACAGTAGTGAAAAACTGTTTTTT.

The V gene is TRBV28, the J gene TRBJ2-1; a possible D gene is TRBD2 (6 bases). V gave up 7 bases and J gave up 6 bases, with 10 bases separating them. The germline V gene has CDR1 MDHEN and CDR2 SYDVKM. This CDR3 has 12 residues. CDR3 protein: CASTGLTNEQFF. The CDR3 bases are TGTGCCAGCACGGGACTTACCAATGAGCAGTTCTTC.

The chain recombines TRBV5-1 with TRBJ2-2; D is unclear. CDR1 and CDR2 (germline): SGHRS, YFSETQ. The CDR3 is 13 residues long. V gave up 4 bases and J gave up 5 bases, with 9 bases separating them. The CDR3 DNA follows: TGCGCCAGCAGCCCGACACTTACCGGGGAGCTGTTTTTT. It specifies CASSPTLTGELFF.